This TCR beta chain is drawn from a study of shared clonotypes between healthy human individuals. Study summary: The composition of the donors was two women and three men aged 18 to 49. Whole-study results and caveats: Shared across a handful of donors were approximately 5% of the naive CD4 clonotypes.

Regarding this clone: Its antigen is unidentified.

The CDR3 extends over 13 amino acids. Profiling relied on immunoSEQ multiplex PCR, and the TCRdb table lists in-frame clones only, not all of them. The sample yields some 1.5 million clones, roughly 97% seen once. The rearrangement uses TRBV21-1 and TRBJ2-5; no DNA check was done on the table's D call, TRBD2. TRBV21-1 is annotated as a pseudogene. This clonotype originated in a man aged 30 to 45 in good health. The material sequenced was naive CD4+ T cells sorted from blood. The subset: CD45RA+ positively selected. The CDR3 nucleotides read TGTGCCAGCAGCATTTCGGACTGGGGGACCCAGTACTTC. This encodes CASSISDWGTQYF.